Each of the 15 T cell receptor beta chains below was sequenced from the same sample in a study of control samples from healthy donors and cancer patients. Sequencing was performed with immunoSEQ multiplex PCR; in TCRdb, only in-frame clones are kept and a portion is missing. The sample yields 130,000 or so clones, about nine tenths seen once. Sequenced input: blood. The receptors were sampled from a man between 35 and 55 years old in good health.

V and J are TRBV5-1 and TRBJ2-7; D is unresolved. V dropped 0 bases and J dropped 4 bases, with 5 bases sitting between them. Germline CDR1 reads SGHRS; CDR2 reads YFSETQ. The CDR3 covers 12 residues. The chain's CDR3 is CASSLGGYEQYF. The CDR3 nucleotides read TGCGCCAGCAGCTTGGGTGGTTACGAGCAGTACTTC.

This chain connects TRBV5-6 to TRBJ2-1; D gene uncertain. The CDR3 totals 16 residues. Germline V gives CDR1 SGHDT, CDR2 YYEEEE. Trimming removed 0 bases from V and 0 bases from J, with 10 bases in between. The CDR3 region is CASSLGLTNSYNEQFF. In nucleotides, the CDR3 is TGTGCCAGCAGCTTGGGACTCACCAACTCCTACAATGAGCAGTTCTTC.

This clone is a singleton in its sample. The V gene is TRBV7-9, the J gene TRBJ1-1, with D hard to call. Germline CDR1 is SEHNR and CDR2 is FQNEAQ (reference sequence). The CDR3 is 12 amino acids. V lost 6 bases and J 2 bases, leaving 7 bases between the germline ends. For the CDR3, the DNA is TGTGCCAGCAGACCAGGTAACACTGAAGCTTTCTTT. This encodes CASRPGNTEAFF.

V is TRBV24-1 and J is TRBJ2-1; tentative D call: TRBD1 (6 bases). V lost 7 bases and J lost 4, with 13 bases in between. The CDR3 is 14 amino acids. Per germline, CDR1 KGHDR and CDR2 SFDVKD. The CDR3 DNA reads TGTGCCACCAGGGGAACAGGGCCGTACAATGAGCAGTTCTTC. Translated, it gives CATRGTGPYNEQFF.

Here the CDR3 reads CASSVPGTPDGYTF. The CDR3 region has the DNA TGTGCCAGCAGCGTACCTGGGACACCAGATGGCTACACCTTC. The V and J genes are TRBV9 and TRBJ1-2, with a weak D call TRBD1 (6 bases). V lost 1 base and J 6 bases, leaving 13 bases between the germline ends. Germline V CDR1 and CDR2: SGDLS, YYNGEE. The CDR3 spans 14 residues.

The gene calls are TRBV20-1 and TRBJ1-4; the D gene is possibly TRBD1 (5 bases). CDR1 DFQATT and CDR2 SNEGSKA come from the germline V gene (reference sequence). This CDR3 comprises 10 residues. The CDR3 nucleotides read TGCTGGGGCGTTGGGGAAAAACTGTTTTTT. Its protein product is CWGVGEKLFF.

The chain joins TRBV7-2 to TRBJ2-5; D may be TRBD1 or TRBD2 (6 bases each). Trimming stripped 5 bases from V and 5 bases from J, with 12 bases between. This CDR3 has 13 amino acids. Germline lookup yields CDR1 SGHTA and CDR2 FQGNSA. The CDR3 loop is CASSVGGFETQYF. Written as DNA, the CDR3 is TGTGCCAGCAGCGTGGGGGGCTTTGAGACCCAGTACTTC.

J is TRBJ1-4 and V is TRBV15, with D unclear. Germline CDR1 LNHNV, CDR2 YYDKDF (reference sequence). The CDR3 length is 13 residues. Trimming removed 8 bases at V and 7 bases at J, with 14 bases between. The CDR3 is CATEGNSSEKLFF. In DNA form, the CDR3 reads TGTGCCACCGAGGGCAACAGTAGTGAAAAACTGTTTTTT.

The chain combines TRBV15 with TRBJ1-4; TRBD1 matches 9 bases. CDR3 length: 14 residues. Germline lookup yields CDR1 LNHNV and CDR2 YYDKDF (reference sequence). V was pared by 5 bases and J by 7 bases, with 5 bases of the junction left unmatched. This CDR3 is CATSPDRGSEKLFF. CDR3 bases: TGTGCCACCAGCCCGGACAGGGGAAGTGAAAAACTGTTTTTT.

This clone was detected a few times. The J gene is TRBJ1-1, the V gene TRBV7-2, with 10 bases lining up with TRBD1. Germline trimming cut 5 bases from V and 1 base from J; bases unmatched to any gene: 10. CDR3 length: 17 amino acids. Germline CDR1 and CDR2: SGHTA and FQGNSA. The CDR3 coding sequence is TGTGCCAGCAGCGCGGGACAGGGGAGTTCGAGGAACACTGAAGCTTTCTTT. Protein product: CASSAGQGSSRNTEAFF.

V gene TRBV5-1 combines with J gene TRBJ2-1; tentatively, D is TRBD2 (6 bases). The CDR3 has 16 amino acids. The germline gives CDR1 SGHRS, CDR2 YFSETQ. The V gene lost 0 bases and the J gene lost 1 base, with 11 bases spanning the gap. The CDR3 nucleotides are TGCGCCAGCAGCTTGGGAGCGGGCCTATCCTACAATGAGCAGTTCTTC. Protein sequence: CASSLGAGLSYNEQFF.

The CDR3 DNA sequence: TGTGCCAGCAGCCCTATCTTTAGACAAGGCTCTAATGAGCAGTTCTTC. This sequence encodes CASSPIFRQGSNEQFF. The rearrangement joins TRBV5-5 to TRBJ2-1; D not resolved. This CDR3 comprises 16 residues. Germline CDR1 reads SGHKS; CDR2 reads YYEKEE (reference sequence). The V end was cut by 4 bases, the J end by 7 bases, with 21 bases between.

The V gene is TRBV2, the J gene TRBJ2-1; TRBD1 might be the D (6 bases). Between the trimmed V and J ends, which lost 6 bases and 0 bases, there was a span of 12 bases. The CDR3 extends over 15 amino acids. Germline V lookup: CDR1 SNHLY, CDR2 FYNNEI. This CDR3 is CASSPDRNSYNEQFF. The DNA of the CDR3 is TGTGCCAGCAGCCCAGACAGGAACTCCTACAATGAGCAGTTCTTC.

V and J are TRBV7-2 and TRBJ1-5; tentative D call: TRBD1 (5 bases). CDR1 is SGHTA, CDR2 FQGNSA, per germline. The CDR3 extends over 17 amino acids. Trimming left V 5 bases short and J 2 bases short, with 19 bases between. The CDR3 nucleotides read TGTGCCAGCAGCACCTCGGCGGGGGGAATGGGCAATCAGCCCCAGCATTTT. This codes for CASSTSAGGMGNQPQHF.

The rearrangement uses TRBV7-9 and TRBJ1-5, with 9 bases identical to TRBD1. Germline V CDR1 and CDR2: SEHNR, FQNEAQ (reference sequence). The J segment lost 5 bases and the V segment lost 2 bases, leaving 10 bases of the junction unmatched. This CDR3 comprises 17 residues. The CDR3, as DNA: TGTGCCAGCAGCTTAATAATGACAGGGGGGGTGCATCAGCCCCAGCATTTT. The encoded protein is CASSLIMTGGVHQPQHF.